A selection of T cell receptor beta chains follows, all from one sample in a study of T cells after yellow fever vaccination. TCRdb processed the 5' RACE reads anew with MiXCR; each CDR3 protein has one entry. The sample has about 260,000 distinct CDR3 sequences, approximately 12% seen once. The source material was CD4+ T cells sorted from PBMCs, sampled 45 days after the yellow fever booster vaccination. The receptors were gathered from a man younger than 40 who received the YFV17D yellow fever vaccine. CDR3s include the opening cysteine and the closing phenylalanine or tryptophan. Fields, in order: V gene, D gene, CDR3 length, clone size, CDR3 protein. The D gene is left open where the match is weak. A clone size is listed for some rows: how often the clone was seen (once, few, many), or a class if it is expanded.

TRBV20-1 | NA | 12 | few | CSASLGTDTQYF
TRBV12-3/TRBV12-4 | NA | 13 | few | CASSLSRATEAFF
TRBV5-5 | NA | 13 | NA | CASRATAQETQYF
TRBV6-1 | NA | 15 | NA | CASQKEGRNTGELFF
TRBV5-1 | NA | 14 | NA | CASSLGASTHEQYF
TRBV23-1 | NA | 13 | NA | CASPGADKNIQYF
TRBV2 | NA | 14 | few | CASSDGARSYEQYF
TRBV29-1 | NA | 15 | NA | CSVNQGGANTGELFF
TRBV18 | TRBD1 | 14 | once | CASSPPGGDGELVF
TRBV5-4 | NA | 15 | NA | CASSLTGSLKNEQFF
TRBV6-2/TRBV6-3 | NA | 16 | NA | CASSYSIESINNEQFF
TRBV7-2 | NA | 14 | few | CASSLEASRNEQFF
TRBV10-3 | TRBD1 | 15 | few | CATGRGGQGIGEQYF
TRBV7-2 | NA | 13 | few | CASSSYIQETQYF
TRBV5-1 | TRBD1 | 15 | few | CASSLRTGYTGELFF
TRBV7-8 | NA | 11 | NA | CASRLSATQYF
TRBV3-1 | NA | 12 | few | CASSLPGRYLFF
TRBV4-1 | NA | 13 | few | CASSQEDGLEAFF
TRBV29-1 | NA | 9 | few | CSVGDEQFF
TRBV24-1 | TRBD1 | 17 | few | CATSDGGGTGPYNEQFF
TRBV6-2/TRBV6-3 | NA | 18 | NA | CASSYLLGVGFSYNEQFF
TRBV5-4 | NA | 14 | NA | CASSIEGNTGELFF
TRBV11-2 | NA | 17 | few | CASSLVVGARTYNEQFF
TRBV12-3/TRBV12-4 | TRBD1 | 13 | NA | CASSFQGADGYTF
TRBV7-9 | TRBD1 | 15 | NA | CASSIYRGNTGELFF
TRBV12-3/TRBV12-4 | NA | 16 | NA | CASSLRGLRSTGELFF
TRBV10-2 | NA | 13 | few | CATMGLVDSPLHF
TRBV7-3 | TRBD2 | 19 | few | CASSLRIDLAGGLSDEQYF
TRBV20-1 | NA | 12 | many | CSARRVGTEAFF
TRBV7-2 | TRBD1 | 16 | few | CASSTRQGGTTGELFF
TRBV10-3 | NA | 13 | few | CAILDSARETQYF
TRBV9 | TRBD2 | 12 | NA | CASVSGGGTQYF
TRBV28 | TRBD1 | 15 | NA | CASRPGQAMNTEAFF
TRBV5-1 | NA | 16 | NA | CASSLAPRGGVNEQFF
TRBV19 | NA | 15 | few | CASSIRGPNTGELFF
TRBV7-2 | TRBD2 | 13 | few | CASNIAGRETQYF
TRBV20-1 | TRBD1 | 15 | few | CSAPRTGVNTGELFF
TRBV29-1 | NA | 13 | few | CSVKGKYQETQYF
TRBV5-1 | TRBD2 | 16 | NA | CASSASSGRGYNEQFF
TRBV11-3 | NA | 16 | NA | CASIISGGNFPDTQYF
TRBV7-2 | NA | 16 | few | CASSEGLQRVYNEQFF
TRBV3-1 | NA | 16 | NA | CASSQDQFPGLKTQYF
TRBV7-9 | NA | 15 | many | CASSWDNFAKNIQYF
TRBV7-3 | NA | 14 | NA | CASSLTGQKETQYF
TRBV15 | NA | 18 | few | CATSRADLYPAGDQPQHF
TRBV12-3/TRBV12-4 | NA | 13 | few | CASSSGDTDTQYF
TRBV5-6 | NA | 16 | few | CASSERRMGGTETQYF
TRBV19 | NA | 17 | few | CASSRTGMRASSYEQYF
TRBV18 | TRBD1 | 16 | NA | CASSQRQGLSNQPQHF
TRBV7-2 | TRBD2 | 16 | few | CASSLAKTSGRHEQFF
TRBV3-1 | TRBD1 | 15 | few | CASSRRQGDGTEAFF
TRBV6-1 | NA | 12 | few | CASDVGGRRGFF
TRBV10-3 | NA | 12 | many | CAISGQGDTQYF
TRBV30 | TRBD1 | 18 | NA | CAWFHSPGQILSGNTIYF